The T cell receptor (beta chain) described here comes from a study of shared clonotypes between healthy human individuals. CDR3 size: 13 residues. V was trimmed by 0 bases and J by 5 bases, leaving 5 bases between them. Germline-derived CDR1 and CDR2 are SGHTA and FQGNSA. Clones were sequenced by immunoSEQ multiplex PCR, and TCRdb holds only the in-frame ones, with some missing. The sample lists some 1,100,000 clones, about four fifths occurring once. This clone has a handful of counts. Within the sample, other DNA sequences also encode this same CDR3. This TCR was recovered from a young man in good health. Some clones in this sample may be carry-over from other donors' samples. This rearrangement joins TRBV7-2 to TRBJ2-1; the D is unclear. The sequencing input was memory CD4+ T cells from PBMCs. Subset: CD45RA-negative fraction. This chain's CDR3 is CASSLARNNEQFF. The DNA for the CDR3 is TGTGCCAGCAGCTTAGCGCGTAACAATGAGCAGTTCTTC.